The rows below give T cell receptor beta chains drawn from one sample of a study of blood T cell repertoires in COVID-19. Repertoires were generated with immunoSEQ multiplex PCR, while TCRdb's copy carries only in-frame clones and drops some. This table holds some 87,000 clones, about 78% found once. The sample was peripheral blood. The receptors come from a man aged 45-60 years who had recovered from COVID-19. CDR3s include the opening cysteine and the closing phenylalanine or tryptophan. Each record gives: J gene, clone size, D gene, V gene, CDR3 DNA, CDR3 protein. D genes are given only for firm matches. Expanded clones are given a class, and other clones once, few, many or no size at all.

>TRBJ2-1|-|-|TRBV9
TGTGCCAGCAGCGTAGAGGTAGCGCGAGACAATGAGCAGTTCTTC
CASSVEVARDNEQFF
>TRBJ1-2|-|-|TRBV27
TGTGCCAGCAGTTATCTTAATAACTATGGCTACACCTTC
CASSYLNNYGYTF
>TRBJ2-1|-|TRBD2|TRBV20-1
TGCAGTGCTAGTAGCCTAGCGGGAAGTGGCAATGAGCAGTTCTTC
CSASSLAGSGNEQFF
>TRBJ1-1|few|-|TRBV19
TGTGCCAGTAGTAACCCAGGGAAGGGTTCGGCTTTCTTT
CASSNPGKGSAFF
>TRBJ1-1|-|-|TRBV5-1
TGCGCCAGCAGCTTGGCAGGGAAGGACACTGAAGCTTTCTTT
CASSLAGKDTEAFF
>TRBJ1-5|few|TRBD1|TRBV28
TGTGCCAGCATTCAGGGGCAGGGGGTTCGCAATCAGCCCCAGCATTTT
CASIQGQGVRNQPQHF
>TRBJ1-6|-|TRBD1|TRBV5-1
TGCGCCAGCAGCTTTTTACCGGGACAGTCTAATTCACCCCTCCACTTT
CASSFLPGQSNSPLHF
>TRBJ2-4|few|-|TRBV5-6
TGTGCCAGCAGCATGGATGGAGGGGTGAAAAACATTCAGTACTTC
CASSMDGGVKNIQYF
>TRBJ1-1|-|TRBD1|TRBV10-3
TGTGCCATCGGGACAGGGTCGGGGAACACTGAAGCTTTCTTT
CAIGTGSGNTEAFF
>TRBJ1-2|once|TRBD1|TRBV11-1
TGTGCCAGCAGCGCCATGACAGGGGGCGTTGGCTACACCTTC
CASSAMTGGVGYTF
>TRBJ2-7|-|-|TRBV7-9
TGTGCCAGCAGCTTAGAAGGGGCCCGACACCACCCCTACGAGCAGTACTTC
CASSLEGARHHPYEQYF
>TRBJ2-3|-|TRBD2|TRBV3-1/TRBV3-2
TGTGCCAGCAGCCCTTTCACGGGGGGATTCACAGATACGCAGTATTTT
CASSPFTGGFTDTQYF
>TRBJ2-1|-|-|TRBV7-3
TGTGCCAGCAGCTCCCTGGGGGGCGGGAGAAGTAATGAGCAGTTCTTC
CASSSLGGGRSNEQFF
>TRBJ1-4|-|TRBD1|TRBV6-5
TGTGCCAGCAGTAAACCGGGACAGGGGAATGAAAAACTGTTTTTT
CASSKPGQGNEKLFF
>TRBJ2-3|-|-|TRBV5-1
TGCGCCAGCAGCTTTAGGACAGACACAGATACGCAGTATTTT
CASSFRTDTDTQYF
>TRBJ1-2|-|-|TRBV6-5
TGTGCCAGCAACTTTCGGCAGGGCTATGGCTACACCTTC
CASNFRQGYGYTF
>TRBJ2-4|many|-|TRBV4-2
TGTGCCAGCAGCCAAGTCACTGGCATTCAGTACTTC
CASSQVTGIQYF
>TRBJ1-2|-|-|TRBV21-1
TGTGCCAGCAGCAAAGTTCCCGGGGAAAGGGGCTACACCTTC
CASSKVPGERGYTF
>TRBJ2-5|-|-|TRBV30
TGTGCCCGAAAGGGGGGAGGGGAGACCCAGTACTTC
CARKGGGETQYF
>TRBJ1-2|-|-|TRBV7-2
TGTGCCAGCAGCTTAGCGCATGGGAAAGGGGATGGCTACACCTTC
CASSLAHGKGDGYTF
>TRBJ2-3|-|-|TRBV2
TGTGCCAGCAGTGAGGTCCGGAGAACAGATACGCAGTATTTT
CASSEVRRTDTQYF
>TRBJ1-3|-|-|TRBV10-3
TGTGCCATCAGTCCTAACCTGGTTACTGGAAACACCATATATTTT
CAISPNLVTGNTIYF
>TRBJ2-1|-|TRBD2|TRBV5-1
TGCGCCAGCAGTCCGGGGGGGAGCTCCTACAATGAGCAGTTCTTC
CASSPGGSSYNEQFF
>TRBJ1-4|-|-|TRBV2
TGTGCCAGCAGTGTTACGGTTCAACCGTTTTTT
CASSVTVQPFF
>TRBJ2-7|-|-|TRBV7-8
TGTGCCAGCAGCTTAGTTCCAGGATCTTCCTACGAGCAGTACTTC
CASSLVPGSSYEQYF
>TRBJ2-7|-|TRBD2|TRBV14
TGTGCCAGCAGCCAAACCCCGGGACTAGTCTTCGAGCAGTACTTC
CASSQTPGLVFEQYF
>TRBJ2-5|-|TRBD1|TRBV7-6
TGTGCCAGCAGCCCGCCGACAGGGGGCGCGGGGACCCAGTACTTC
CASSPPTGGAGTQYF
>TRBJ1-5|-|TRBD1|TRBV7-9
TGTGCCAGCAGTTCCGGGACAGGGATGGGTAGGAATCAGCCCCAGCATTTT
CASSSGTGMGRNQPQHF
>TRBJ1-4|-|-|TRBV19
TGTGCCAGTAGTATTGTGGCTCGTATTCAAATCGGGGAGTATGAAAAACTGTTTTTT
CASSIVARIQIGEYEKLFF
>TRBJ1-4|-|-|TRBV3-1/TRBV3-2
TGTGCCAGCAGCCAAGGGGGAGGGGCTAATGAAAAACTGTTTTTT
CASSQGGGANEKLFF
>TRBJ2-7|-|TRBD1|TRBV4-1
TGCGCCAGCAGCCGCACTCCGGGACAGGGCTACGAGCAGTACTTC
CASSRTPGQGYEQYF
>TRBJ2-1|-|TRBD1|TRBV6-2/TRBV6-3
TGTGCCAGCAGTCTAAAGGACAGGGGGCGCCTCAATGAGCAGTTCTTC
CASSLKDRGRLNEQFF